This TCR beta chain was found in a study of T cell repertoires in cytomegalovirus infection. Across the study: Public TCR beta signatures indicated both CMV infection and matching HLA type. Study conclusions and caveats: Cumulated frequencies of public TCR beta families served to identify carriers of CMV plus the relevant HLA. Dominating the ex vivo response were TCR beta clonotypes that were CMV-specific and HLA-C-restricted.

The sample holds a few counts of this clonotype. Its antigen is unknown. CDR3 length: 15 residues. Germline values: CDR1 SGHTA, CDR2 FQGNSA. Trimming took 4 bases from V and 0 from J, leaving 9 bases between them. TCRdb called the reads again in MiXCR, with one record for every CDR3 protein. The table has roughly 200,000 distinct CDR3 sequences, roughly a sixth seen once. The receptor's source is a human donor in good health (CMV status not recorded). Some clones in this sample may be carry-over from other donors' samples. The chain uses TRBV7-2 and TRBJ2-2; D gene ambiguous. Sequenced: CD8+ T cells from PBMCs. CDR3 region: CASSWQSPNTGELFF. In DNA, the CDR3 is TGTGCCAGCAGCTGGCAGTCCCCGAACACCGGGGAGCTGTTTTTT.